One sample yielded the 2 T cell receptor beta chains listed below, sequenced in a study of T cells after posttransplantation cyclophosphamide. This table comes from immunoSEQ multiplex PCR, and its TCRdb copy is limited to in-frame clones, with some not included. The sample has 20,000 to 25,000 clones, none seen only once. The source material was PBMCs. These receptors originate from a woman aged 55 to 70 in good health, CMV-negative, and a related stem cell transplant donor.

This clone was detected ten times or more. The V gene is TRBV2, the J gene TRBJ2-7; 9 positions agree with TRBD1. The CDR3 is made up of 15 amino acids. CDR1 SNHLY and CDR2 FYNNEI come from the germline V gene. Germline trimming cut 8 bases from V and 0 bases from J; bases unmatched to any gene: 8. The CDR3 sequence is CASLHPGQGSYEQYV. The CDR3 DNA reads TGTGCCAGCCTCCACCCGGGACAGGGCTCCTACGAGCAGTACGTC.

Many counts were recorded for this clone. The chain links TRBV11-3 to TRBJ2-7; 11 nucleotides match TRBD1. Trimming cost V 4 bases and J 6 bases; bases outside gene matches: 2. CDR1 and CDR2 (germline): SGHNT, YENEEA. CDR3 length: 13 residues. Written as DNA, the CDR3 is TGTGCCAGCAGCTCGGACAGGGGGCTCGAGCAGTACTTC. Translating it yields CASSSDRGLEQYF.